This T cell receptor beta chain is from a study of early stage breast cancer tumors (TCRdb year 2017). Turning to the overall study: Of the roughly 15 invasive breast tumors, 12 to 13 were found to be estrogen receptor-positive, progesterone receptor-positive and HER2-negative. A read coverage of roughly 10-fold per sample was achieved on average. Across all samples, 2,700,000 or so templates representing 1.2 million or so unique clonotypes were detected. About 70% of the 12 ER+/PR+/HER2- tumors were invasive ductal carcinomas, while the other four were invasive lobular carcinomas. The research as a whole found: Tumors showed approximately 2.4-fold higher T cell density and higher clonality than adjacent normal breast tissue. Analysis by tumor subtype was prevented by the small cohort size. Chain pairing and functional markers such as CD4, CD8 and FOXP3 were not captured by bulk genomic DNA sequencing of unsorted cells. Repertoires from blood resembled normal breast more closely than tumor, and using blood as a reference for each tissue separated tumor from normal in 14 of 16 patients. Enriched TCRB sequences shared across patients were found to be mostly commonly generated sequences that were unlikely to play an important role in the tumor microenvironment.

Measured from the cysteine to the phenylalanine, the CDR3 is 13 residues long. The DNA shown is the 39-base CDR3, in frame from base 1. CDR1 and CDR2 are drawn from the germline V gene: SQVTM, ANQGSEA. Deletion took 4 bases off V and 0 bases off J, with a span of 9 bases between the germline ends. Every sample was amplified as two independent genomic DNA replicates, using around 0.46 ug for blood and approximately 1.4 ug for tumor or normal breast. TCRB sequencing of genomic DNA was carried out with the ImmunoSeq Intro kit according to the manufacturer's instructions. Multiplex PCR was run for around 30 cycles using proprietary primers and spike-in control sequences for absolute quantification. An 87-bp fragment spanning the CDR3 and flanking V and J genes was sequenced with single-end 150-bp reads. Seven samples, with two replicates for each sample, were multiplexed per lane of an Illumina MiSeq using version 3.0 chemistry. In the source study's methods: The vendor's proprietary pipeline handled the raw data processing, merging both replicates into a single result for each sample. A clonotype was defined as productive rearrangements that share the same V-gene family, CDR3 amino acid sequence and J-gene segment. Clonality was calculated as 1 minus the normalized Shannon entropy (Pielou evenness) of TCRB abundances. T cell density was estimated by dividing total templates by the number of input cells inferred from the DNA input amount. Total repertoire diversity and clonality were estimated with Recon using default parameters. Tumor-enriched clonotypes were defined as having over 0.1% abundance in tumor and at least 32-fold higher abundance than in normal breast. In its TCRdb copy, this immuneACCESS table keeps in-frame sequences only and misses some clones. Where compared with another copy, unresolved V genes explain less than half of these, and the others have no known cause. Clone size and V and J calls were adopted from that table, with D and trimming inferred from the DNA. Across this sample there are about 25,000 clones, with roughly 67% seen only once. In total, the top ten clones hold 7.5% to 10% of the sample.

Dicing about 17-55 mg of tumor tissue typically gave a DNA yield of more than 2.5 ug. The study profiled bulk TCR beta-chain repertoires in matched peripheral blood, tumor and adjacent normal breast tissue taken from some 15 patients with early-stage breast cancer. After resection, visually identified tumor tissue was excised and placed in prechilled RNAlater. A TissueLyser II was used to homogenize diced tumor tissue (about 19-50 mg) in RLTplus buffer containing beta-mercaptoethanol and antifoaming agent. Genomic DNA was extracted with the Qiagen AllPrep DNA/RNA Mini kit. Comment on this clone: Its cognate antigen has yet to be identified. No quality values exist for individual bases; no much larger clone is one base distant.

Here the chain combines TRBV29-1 and TRBJ1-2; the D gene identity is not certain. The sequencing input was breast tumor tissue. The source of this sequence is a person between 60 and 69 years old with breast cancer. The DNA is TGCAGCGTTGGTCCCGGTTCTAACTATGGCTACACCTTC. It encodes CSVGPGSNYGYTF.